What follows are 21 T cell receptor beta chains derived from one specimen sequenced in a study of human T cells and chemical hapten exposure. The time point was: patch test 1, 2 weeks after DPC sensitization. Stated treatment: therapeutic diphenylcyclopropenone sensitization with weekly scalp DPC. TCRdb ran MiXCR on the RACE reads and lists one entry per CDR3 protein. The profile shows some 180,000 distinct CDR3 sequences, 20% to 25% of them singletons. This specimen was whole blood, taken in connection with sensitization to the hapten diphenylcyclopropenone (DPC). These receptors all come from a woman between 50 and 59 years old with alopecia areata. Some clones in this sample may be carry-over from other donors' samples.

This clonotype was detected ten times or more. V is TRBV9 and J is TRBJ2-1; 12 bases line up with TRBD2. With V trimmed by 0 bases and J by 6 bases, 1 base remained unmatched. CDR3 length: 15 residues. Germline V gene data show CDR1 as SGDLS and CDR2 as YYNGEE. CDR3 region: CASSVEGLAGNEQFF. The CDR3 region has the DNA TGTGCCAGCAGCGTAGAGGGACTAGCGGGCAATGAGCAGTTCTTC.

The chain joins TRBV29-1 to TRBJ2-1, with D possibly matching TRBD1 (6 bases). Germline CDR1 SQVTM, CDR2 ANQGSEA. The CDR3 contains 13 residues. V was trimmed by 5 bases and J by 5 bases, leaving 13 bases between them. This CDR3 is CSVKGDLHNEQFF. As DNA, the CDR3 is TGCAGCGTTAAGGGGGATCTACACAATGAGCAGTTCTTC.

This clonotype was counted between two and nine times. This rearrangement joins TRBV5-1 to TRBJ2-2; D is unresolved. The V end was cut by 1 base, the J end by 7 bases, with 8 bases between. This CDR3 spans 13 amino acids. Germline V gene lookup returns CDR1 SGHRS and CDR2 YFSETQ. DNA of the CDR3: TGCGCCAGCAGCTTGCAGAGTGGCGGGGAGCTGTTTTTT. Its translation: CASSLQSGGELFF.

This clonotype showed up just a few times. This CDR3 reads CASSLGGSSVNEQFF. The CDR3 DNA is TGTGCCAGCAGCTTAGGAGGGAGTTCTGTCAATGAGCAGTTCTTC. V usage is TRBV11-2 and J usage is TRBJ2-1; maybe TRBD2 (5 bases). The CDR3 is made up of 15 amino acids. The germline V gene encodes CDR1 SGHAT and CDR2 FQNNGV. Trimming removed 1 base from V and 6 bases from J, with 13 bases in between.

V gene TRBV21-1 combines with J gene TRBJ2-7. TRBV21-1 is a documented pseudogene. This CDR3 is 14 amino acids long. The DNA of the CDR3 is TGTGCCAGCAGCGATACGGACCGACACTACGAGCAGTACTTC. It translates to CASSDTDRHYEQYF.

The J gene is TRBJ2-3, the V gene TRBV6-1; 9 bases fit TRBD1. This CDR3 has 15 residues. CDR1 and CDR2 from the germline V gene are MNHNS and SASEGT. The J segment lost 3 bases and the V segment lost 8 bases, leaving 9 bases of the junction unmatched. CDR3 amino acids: CASGTQGARTDTQYF. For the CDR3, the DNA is TGTGCCAGCGGTACACAGGGGGCGCGAACAGATACGCAGTATTTT.

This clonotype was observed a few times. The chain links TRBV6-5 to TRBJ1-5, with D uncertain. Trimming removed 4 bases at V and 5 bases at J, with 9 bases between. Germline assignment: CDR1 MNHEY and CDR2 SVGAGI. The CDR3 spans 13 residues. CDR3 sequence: CASSFGRDQPQHF. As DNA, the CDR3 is TGTGCCAGCAGTTTCGGCAGAGATCAGCCCCAGCATTTT.

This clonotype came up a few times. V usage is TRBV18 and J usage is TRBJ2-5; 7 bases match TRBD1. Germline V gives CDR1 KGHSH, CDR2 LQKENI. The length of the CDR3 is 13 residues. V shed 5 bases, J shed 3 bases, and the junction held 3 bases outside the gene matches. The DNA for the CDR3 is TGTGCCAGCTCAGGAGACAGGGAAGAGACCCAGTACTTC. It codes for CASSGDREETQYF. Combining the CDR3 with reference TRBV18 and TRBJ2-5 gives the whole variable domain NAGVMQNPRHLVRRRGQEARLRCSPMKGHSHVYWYRQLPEEGLKFMVYLQKENIIDESGMPKERFSAEFPKEGPSILRIQQVVRGDSAAYFCASSGDREETQYFGPGTRLLVL.

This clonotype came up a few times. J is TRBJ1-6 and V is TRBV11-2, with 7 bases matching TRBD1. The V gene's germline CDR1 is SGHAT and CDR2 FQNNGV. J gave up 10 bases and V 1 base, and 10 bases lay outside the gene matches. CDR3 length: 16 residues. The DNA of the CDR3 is TGTGCCAGCAGCTTAGGCAGGGGGGGTGGATGGTCACCCCTCCACTTT. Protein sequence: CASSLGRGGGWSPLHF.

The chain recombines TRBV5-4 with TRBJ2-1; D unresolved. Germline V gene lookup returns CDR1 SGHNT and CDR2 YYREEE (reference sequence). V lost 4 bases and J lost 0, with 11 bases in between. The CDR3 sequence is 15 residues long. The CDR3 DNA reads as TGTGCCAGCAGCCCGGACCCCGACTCCTACAATGAGCAGTTCTTC. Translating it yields CASSPDPDSYNEQFF.

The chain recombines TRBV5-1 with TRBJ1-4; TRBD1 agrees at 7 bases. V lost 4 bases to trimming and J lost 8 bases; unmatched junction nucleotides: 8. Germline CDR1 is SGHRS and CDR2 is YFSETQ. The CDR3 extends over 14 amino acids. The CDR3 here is CASSPRQGEEKLFF. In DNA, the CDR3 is TGCGCCAGCAGCCCTCGACAGGGCGAAGAAAAACTGTTTTTT.

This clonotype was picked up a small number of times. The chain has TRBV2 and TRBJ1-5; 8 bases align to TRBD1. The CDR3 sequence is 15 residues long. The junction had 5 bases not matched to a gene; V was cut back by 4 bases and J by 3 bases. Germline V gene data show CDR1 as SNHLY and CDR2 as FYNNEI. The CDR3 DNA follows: TGTGCCAGCAGTGCCGACAGGGGCTACAATCAGCCCCAGCATTTT. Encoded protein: CASSADRGYNQPQHF.

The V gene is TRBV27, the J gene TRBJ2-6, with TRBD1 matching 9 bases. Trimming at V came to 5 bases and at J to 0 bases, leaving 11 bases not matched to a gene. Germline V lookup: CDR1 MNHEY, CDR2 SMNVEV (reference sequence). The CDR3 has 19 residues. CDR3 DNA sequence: TGTGCCAGCAGTCCGGGGACAGGGTCCCCCAGCTCTGGGGCCAACGTCCTGACTTTC. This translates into CASSPGTGSPSSGANVLTF.

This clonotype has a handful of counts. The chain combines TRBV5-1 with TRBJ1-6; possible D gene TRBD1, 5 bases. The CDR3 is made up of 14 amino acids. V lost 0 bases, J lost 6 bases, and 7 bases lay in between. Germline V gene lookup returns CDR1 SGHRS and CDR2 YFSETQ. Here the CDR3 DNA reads TGCGCCAGCAGCTTGGCAGGGAGTAATTCACCCCTCCACTTT. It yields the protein CASSLAGSNSPLHF.

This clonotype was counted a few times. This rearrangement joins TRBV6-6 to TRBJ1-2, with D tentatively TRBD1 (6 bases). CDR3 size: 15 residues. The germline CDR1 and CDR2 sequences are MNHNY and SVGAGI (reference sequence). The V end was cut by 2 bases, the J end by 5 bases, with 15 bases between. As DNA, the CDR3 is TGTGCCAGCAGTTACGGGACCATCCAGGGGTATGGCTACACCTTC. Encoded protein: CASSYGTIQGYGYTF.

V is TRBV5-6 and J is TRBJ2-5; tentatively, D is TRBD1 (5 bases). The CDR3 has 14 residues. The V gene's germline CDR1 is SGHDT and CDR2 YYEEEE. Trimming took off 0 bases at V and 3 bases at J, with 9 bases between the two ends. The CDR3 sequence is CASSLVGQEETQYF. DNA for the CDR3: TGTGCCAGCAGCTTGGTGGGGCAAGAAGAGACCCAGTACTTC.

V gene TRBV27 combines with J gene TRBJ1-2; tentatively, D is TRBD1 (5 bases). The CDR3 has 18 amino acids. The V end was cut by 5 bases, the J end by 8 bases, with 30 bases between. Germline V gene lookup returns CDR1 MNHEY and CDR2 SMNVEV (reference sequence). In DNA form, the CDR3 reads TGTGCCAGCAGTACATTCAGTGCTTGGGGGAAAAATATAGGGGGCTACACCTTC. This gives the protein CASSTFSAWGKNIGGYTF.

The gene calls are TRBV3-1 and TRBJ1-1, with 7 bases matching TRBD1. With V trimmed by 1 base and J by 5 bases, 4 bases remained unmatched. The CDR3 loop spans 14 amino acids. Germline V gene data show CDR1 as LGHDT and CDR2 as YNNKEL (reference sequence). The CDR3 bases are TGTGCCAGCAGCCAAGGGGACAGAGATACTGAAGCTTTCTTT. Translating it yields CASSQGDRDTEAFF.

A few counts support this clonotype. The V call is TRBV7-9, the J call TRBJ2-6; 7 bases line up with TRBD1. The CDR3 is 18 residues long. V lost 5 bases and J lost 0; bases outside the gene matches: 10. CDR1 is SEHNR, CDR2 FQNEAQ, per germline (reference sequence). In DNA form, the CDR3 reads TGTGCCAGCAGCACTTACACAGGGGCTTCCTCTGGGGCCAACGTCCTGACTTTC. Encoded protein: CASSTYTGASSGANVLTF.

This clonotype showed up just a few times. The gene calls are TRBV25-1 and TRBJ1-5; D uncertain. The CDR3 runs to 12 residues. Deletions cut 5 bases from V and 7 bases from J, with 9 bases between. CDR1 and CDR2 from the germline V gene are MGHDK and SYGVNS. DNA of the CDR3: TGTGCCAGCAGTAAGGGTCGGCAGCCCCAGCATTTT. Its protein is CASSKGRQPQHF.

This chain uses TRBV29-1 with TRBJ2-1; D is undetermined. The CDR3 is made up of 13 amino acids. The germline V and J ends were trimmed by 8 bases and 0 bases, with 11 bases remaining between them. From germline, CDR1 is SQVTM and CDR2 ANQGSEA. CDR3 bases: TGCAGCTCCCAGGTTAGCTCCTACAATGAGCAGTTCTTC. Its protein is CSSQVSSYNEQFF.